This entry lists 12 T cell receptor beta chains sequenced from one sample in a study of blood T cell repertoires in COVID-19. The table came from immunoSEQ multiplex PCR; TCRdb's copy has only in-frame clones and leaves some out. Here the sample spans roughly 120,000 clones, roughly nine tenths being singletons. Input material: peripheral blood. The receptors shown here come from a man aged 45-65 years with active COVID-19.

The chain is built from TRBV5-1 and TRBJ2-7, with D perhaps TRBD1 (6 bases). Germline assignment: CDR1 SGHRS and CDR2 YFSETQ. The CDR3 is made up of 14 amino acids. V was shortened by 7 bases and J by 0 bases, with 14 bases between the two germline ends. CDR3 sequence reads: CASQWTASSYEQYF. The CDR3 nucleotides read TGCGCCAGCCAATGGACAGCTAGCTCCTACGAGCAGTACTTC. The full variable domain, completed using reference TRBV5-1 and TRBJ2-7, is KAGVTQTPRYLIKTRGQQVTLSCSPISGHRSVSWYQQTPGQGLQFLFEYFSETQRNKGNFPGRFSGRQFSNSRSEMNVSTLELGDSALYLCASQWTASSYEQYFGPGTRLTVT.

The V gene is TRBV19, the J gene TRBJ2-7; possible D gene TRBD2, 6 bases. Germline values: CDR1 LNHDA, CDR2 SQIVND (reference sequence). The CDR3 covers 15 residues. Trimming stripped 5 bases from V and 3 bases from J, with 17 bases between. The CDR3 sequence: CASSPRDSTFYEQYV. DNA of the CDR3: TGTGCCAGTAGTCCGCGGGACTCGACCTTCTACGAGCAGTACGTC.

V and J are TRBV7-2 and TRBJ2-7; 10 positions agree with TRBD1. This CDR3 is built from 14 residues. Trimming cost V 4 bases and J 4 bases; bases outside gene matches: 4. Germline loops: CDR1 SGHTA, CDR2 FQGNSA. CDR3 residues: CASSWGQGLYEQYF. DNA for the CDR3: TGTGCCAGCAGCTGGGGACAGGGGCTATACGAGCAGTACTTC.

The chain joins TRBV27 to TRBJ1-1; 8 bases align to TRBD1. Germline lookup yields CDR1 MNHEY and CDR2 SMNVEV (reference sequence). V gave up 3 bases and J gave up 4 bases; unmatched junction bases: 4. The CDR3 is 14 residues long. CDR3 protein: CASSLDRVGTEAFF. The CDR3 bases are TGTGCCAGCAGTTTGGACAGGGTCGGCACTGAAGCTTTCTTT.

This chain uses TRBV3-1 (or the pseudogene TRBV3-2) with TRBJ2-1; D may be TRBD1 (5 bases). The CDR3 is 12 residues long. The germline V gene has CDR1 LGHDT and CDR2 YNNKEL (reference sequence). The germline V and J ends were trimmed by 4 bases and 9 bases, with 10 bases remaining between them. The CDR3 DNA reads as TGTGCCAGCAGCCCAGGGTGGGCTGAGCAGTTCTTC. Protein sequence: CASSPGWAEQFF.

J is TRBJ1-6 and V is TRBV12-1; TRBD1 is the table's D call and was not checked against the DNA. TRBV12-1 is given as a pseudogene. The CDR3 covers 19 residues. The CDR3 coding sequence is TGTGCCAGCAGCCCGAAGACAGGGGGAAGGAGCTCCTATAATTCACCCCTCCACTTT. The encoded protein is CASSPKTGGRSSYNSPLHF.

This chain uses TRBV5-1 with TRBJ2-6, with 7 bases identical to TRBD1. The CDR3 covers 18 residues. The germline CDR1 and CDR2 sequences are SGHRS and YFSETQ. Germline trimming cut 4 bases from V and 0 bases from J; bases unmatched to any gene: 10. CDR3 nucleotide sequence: TGCGCCAGCAGCCCTACGGACAGGTCCCGCTCTGGGGCCAACGTCCTGACTTTC. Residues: CASSPTDRSRSGANVLTF.

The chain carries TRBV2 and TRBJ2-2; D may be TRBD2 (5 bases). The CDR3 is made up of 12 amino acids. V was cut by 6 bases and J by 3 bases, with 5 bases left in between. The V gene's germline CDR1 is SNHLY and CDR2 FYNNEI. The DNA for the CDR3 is TGTGCCAGCAGCGGGGACACCGGGGAGCTGTTTTTT. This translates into CASSGDTGELFF.

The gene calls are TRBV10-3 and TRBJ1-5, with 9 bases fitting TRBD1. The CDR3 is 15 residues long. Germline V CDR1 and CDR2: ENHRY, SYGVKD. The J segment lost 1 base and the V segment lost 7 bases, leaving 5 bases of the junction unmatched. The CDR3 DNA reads TGTGCCATCAAATCTGACAGGGGGAGCAATCAGCCCCAGCATTTT. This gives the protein CAIKSDRGSNQPQHF.

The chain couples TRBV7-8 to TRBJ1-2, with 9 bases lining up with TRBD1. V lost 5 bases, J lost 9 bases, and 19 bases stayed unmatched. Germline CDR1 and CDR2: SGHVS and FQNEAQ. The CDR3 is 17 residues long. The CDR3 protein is CASSPRFTGGRGDRYTF. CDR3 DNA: TGTGCCAGCAGCCCACGATTTACAGGGGGCAGGGGAGATCGCTACACCTTC.

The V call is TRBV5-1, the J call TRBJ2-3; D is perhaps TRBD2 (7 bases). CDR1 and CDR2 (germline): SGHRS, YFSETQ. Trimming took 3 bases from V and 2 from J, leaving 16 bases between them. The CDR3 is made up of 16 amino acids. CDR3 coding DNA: TGCGCCAGCAGCTCGACGGGAGGACAGCACACAGATACGCAGTATTTT. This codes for CASSSTGGQHTDTQYF.

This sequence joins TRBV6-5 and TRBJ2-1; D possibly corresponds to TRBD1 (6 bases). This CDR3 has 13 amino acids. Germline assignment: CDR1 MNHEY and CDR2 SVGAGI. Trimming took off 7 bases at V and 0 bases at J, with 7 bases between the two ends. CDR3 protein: CASTGDSYNEQFF. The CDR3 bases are TGTGCCAGCACAGGGGACTCCTACAATGAGCAGTTCTTC.